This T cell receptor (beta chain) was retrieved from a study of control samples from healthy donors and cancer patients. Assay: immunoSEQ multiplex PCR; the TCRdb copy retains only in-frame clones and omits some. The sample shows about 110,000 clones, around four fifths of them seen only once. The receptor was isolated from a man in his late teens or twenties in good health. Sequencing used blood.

This CDR3 is CASSYLVIKTGGSTEAFF. CDR3 nucleotides: TGTGCCAGCAGTTATCTTGTTATAAAGACAGGGGGGAGTACTGAAGCTTTCTTT. The V gene is TRBV6-2 or TRBV6-3, the J gene TRBJ1-1; 9 nucleotides agree with TRBD1. With 3 bases clipped from V and 5 bases from J, the junction kept 16 bases outside the gene matches. The CDR3 length is 18 residues. Per the germline V gene, CDR1 is MNHEY and CDR2 is SVGEGT.